This T cell receptor (beta chain) appears in the sequencing data of a study of STAT5B mutations in CD4+ large granular lymphocyte leukemia. On the study more broadly: The CDR3 'QG' motif was associated with a particular HLA allele among healthy donors. The study, taken as a whole, reports: 8/27 top patient clones versus 2/35 control clones were TRBV06-family.

Comment on this clone: What it binds is not known.

The survey-level immunoSEQ assay was used. Repertoires were generated with immunoSEQ multiplex PCR, while TCRdb's copy carries only in-frame clones and drops some. The table has about 30,000 clones, less than 85% seen once. With V trimmed by 4 bases and J by 5 bases, 5 bases remained unmatched. The CDR3 loop spans 14 amino acids. Germline-derived CDR1 and CDR2 are SGHTA and FQGNSA. The sequencing sample was made of CD4+ T cells from blood buffy coats. The chain joins TRBV7-2 to TRBJ2-1; 7 bases agree with TRBD1. This sequence was found in a human donor in good health. The CDR3, as DNA: TGTGCCAGCAGCTCGTGGGACAGAAACAATGAGCAGTTCTTC. It translates to CASSSWDRNNEQFF.